This T cell receptor (beta chain) emerged from a study of T cell responses to AZD1222 COVID-19 vaccine. Study in general: Pooling of second doses given at about 4 or about 12 weeks was done.

This table comes from immunoSEQ multiplex PCR, and its TCRdb copy is limited to in-frame clones, with some not included. The repertoire includes under 200,000 clones, approximately 91% of them detected once, and 0.75% to 1% sits in the top ten. This clone was observed once. What it recognizes is unknown. General study points: Dominant CD4 TCR responses targeted spike regions 160-218 and 743-854.

CDR3 length: 14 amino acids. Germline V gives CDR1 SGHTA, CDR2 FQGTGA. Trimming pared 1 base from V and 5 bases from J, leaving 12 bases between. The source was peripheral blood, collected on day 0 of AZD1222 vaccination. The source of this sequence is an adult in good health. The chain joins TRBV7-3 to TRBJ2-7, with a weak D call TRBD1 (6 bases). The CDR3 sequence is CASSLRNRADEQYF. The CDR3 DNA follows: TGTGCCAGCAGCTTAAGGAACAGGGCGGACGAGCAGTACTTC.